Here is one T cell receptor beta chain with its context. Its antigen is undetermined. This sample was taken from a study of cytomegalovirus exposure and HLA in healthy donors. The J segment lost 2 bases and the V segment lost 4 bases, leaving 6 bases of the junction unmatched. Germline V gene data show CDR1 as SGHTA and CDR2 as FQGNSA. CDR3 length: 15 amino acids. Overall study results and limits: TCR beta V segments were, for the most part, productive about 87% or about 30% of the time in an earlier analysis. Later genetic work tied a missense DCLRE1C variant to beta-chain V and J trimming. When presence/absence was analysed, sequencing depth was taken to be roughly uniform across donors.

The PCR ran on 60 Vbeta and 13 Jbeta primers. Clones were sequenced by immunoSEQ multiplex PCR, and TCRdb holds only the in-frame ones, with some missing. Of under 200,000 clones in the sample, approximately 80% were seen once. V gene TRBV7-2 combines with J gene TRBJ2-3; the match to TRBD1 covers 7 bases. The sequence derives from a woman aged 45 to 65 in good health and CMV-seropositive. The sample was PBMCs. CDR3 bases: TGTGCCAGCAGCTCTCGGGGACAGACCACAGATACGCAGTATTTT. The encoded protein is CASSSRGQTTDTQYF.